These 10 T cell receptor beta chains came from one sample sequenced in a study of identical twins. TCRdb fed the 5' RACE reads into MiXCR, producing one record per CDR3 protein. The data show 400,000 to 600,000 distinct CDR3 sequences, around 24% seen once. This sample was also put to use in a study of yellow fever vaccine responses in identical twins.

The sample taken for sequencing was CD4+ T cells sorted from blood. All receptors come from a woman younger than 30 in good health.

The chain carries TRBV28 and TRBJ2-7; D is undetermined. CDR1 MDHEN and CDR2 SYDVKM come from the germline V gene. This CDR3 has 16 residues. V lost 5 bases and J 0 bases, leaving 17 bases between the germline ends. Here the CDR3 reads CASSARPWLSSYEQYF. CDR3 sequence (DNA): TGTGCCAGCAGTGCCCGTCCTTGGCTGAGCTCCTACGAGCAGTACTTC.

The V and J genes are TRBV10-3 and TRBJ2-7; D not certain. This CDR3 has 13 residues. V lost 4 bases, J lost 3 bases, and 10 bases lay in between. Germline CDR1 is ENHRY and CDR2 is SYGVKD. CDR3 bases: TGTGCCATCAGTGGTCGGAGACTCTACGAGCAGTACTTC. It codes for CAISGRRLYEQYF.

V and J are TRBV6-1 and TRBJ1-5; TRBD1 agrees at 8 bases. Germline values: CDR1 MNHNS, CDR2 SASEGT. Trimming removed 6 bases from V and 2 bases from J; junction bases left unmatched: 3. The CDR3 extends over 14 amino acids. The DNA of the CDR3 is TGTGCCAGCAGGACAGGGGACCGCAATCAGCCCCAGCATTTT. As protein: CASRTGDRNQPQHF.

This chain joins TRBV3-1 and TRBJ2-7; the D is unclear. Trimming took off 1 base at V and 0 bases at J, with 13 bases between the two ends. The CDR3 totals 16 residues. Germline values: CDR1 LGHDT, CDR2 YNNKEL (reference sequence). CDR3 residues: CASSQVSQLASYEQYF. CDR3 bases: TGTGCCAGCAGCCAAGTCTCGCAACTCGCCTCCTACGAGCAGTACTTC.

The chain uses TRBV19 and TRBJ2-6, with 8 bases lining up with TRBD1. V was pared by 3 bases and J by 1 base, with 5 bases of the junction left unmatched. CDR1 and CDR2 from the germline V gene are LNHDA and SQIVND (reference sequence). The CDR3 spans 17 residues. In DNA form, the CDR3 reads TGTGCCAGTAGTATGGGACAGGCCCGGTCTGGGGCCAACGTCCTGACTTTC. Encoded protein: CASSMGQARSGANVLTF.

This clonotype was observed at least ten times. The chain has TRBV12-3 or TRBV12-4 and TRBJ2-1, with 11 bases that match TRBD2. With V trimmed by 1 base and J by 7 bases, 9 bases remained unmatched. This CDR3 comprises 17 residues. CDR3 region: CASSLGGKLAGENEQFF. DNA of the CDR3: TGTGCCAGCAGTTTAGGGGGAAAACTAGCGGGAGAAAATGAGCAGTTCTTC.

This clonotype was counted between two and nine times. This sequence joins TRBV10-3 and TRBJ2-2; 9 nucleotides agree with TRBD2. The CDR3 loop spans 15 amino acids. V was clipped by 5 bases and J by 3 bases; unmatched bases: 4. The germline CDR1 and CDR2 sequences are ENHRY and SYGVKD. This CDR3 reads CAISLAGVDTGELFF. CDR3 in DNA: TGTGCCATCAGTTTAGCGGGAGTAGACACCGGGGAGCTGTTTTTT.

This clonotype has more than one count but fewer than ten. This rearrangement joins TRBV11-2 to TRBJ2-7, with D tentatively TRBD1 or TRBD2 (5 bases each). CDR1 is SGHAT, CDR2 FQNNGV, per germline. The germline V and J ends were trimmed by 0 bases and 12 bases, with 15 bases remaining between them. The CDR3 covers 13 residues. Here the CDR3 DNA reads TGTGCCAGCAGCTTAGATCGGGGTACGGGACCGTACGTC. Amino acids: CASSLDRGTGPYV.

To note about this clonotype: One end of the junction is discordant with germline, which a read error may explain. This chain joins TRBV28 and TRBJ2-2, with a tentative D call TRBD2 (5 bases). The germline gives CDR1 MDHEN, CDR2 SYDVKM. The CDR3 extends over 14 amino acids. CDR3 loop: CASSLLLNTGELCF. CDR3 DNA sequence: TGTGCCAGCAGTTTATTACTAAACACCGGGGAGCTGTGTTTT.

This sequence joins TRBV19 and TRBJ2-3; D call uncertain. This CDR3 is built from 14 residues. V lost 3 bases, J lost 2 bases, and 9 bases lay in between. Germline CDR1 LNHDA, CDR2 SQIVND (reference sequence). The CDR3, as DNA: TGTGCCAGTAGTATCGGCTGGTCCACAGATACGCAGTATTTT. It yields the protein CASSIGWSTDTQYF.